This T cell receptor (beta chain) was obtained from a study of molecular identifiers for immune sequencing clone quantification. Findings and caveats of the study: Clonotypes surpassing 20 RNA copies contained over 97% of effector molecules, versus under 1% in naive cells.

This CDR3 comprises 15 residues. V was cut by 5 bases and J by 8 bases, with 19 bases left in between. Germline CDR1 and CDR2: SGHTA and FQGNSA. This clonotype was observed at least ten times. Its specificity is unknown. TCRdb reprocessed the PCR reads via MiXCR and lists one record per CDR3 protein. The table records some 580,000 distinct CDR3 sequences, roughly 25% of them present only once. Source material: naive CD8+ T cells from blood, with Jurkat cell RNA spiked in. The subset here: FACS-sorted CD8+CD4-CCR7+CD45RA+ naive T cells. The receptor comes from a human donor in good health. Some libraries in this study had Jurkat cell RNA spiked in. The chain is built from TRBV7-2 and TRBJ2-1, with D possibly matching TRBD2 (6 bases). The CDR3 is CASSPEGYRVDEQFF. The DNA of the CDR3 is TGTGCCAGCAGCCCGGAGGGCTACCGTGTCGATGAGCAGTTCTTC.